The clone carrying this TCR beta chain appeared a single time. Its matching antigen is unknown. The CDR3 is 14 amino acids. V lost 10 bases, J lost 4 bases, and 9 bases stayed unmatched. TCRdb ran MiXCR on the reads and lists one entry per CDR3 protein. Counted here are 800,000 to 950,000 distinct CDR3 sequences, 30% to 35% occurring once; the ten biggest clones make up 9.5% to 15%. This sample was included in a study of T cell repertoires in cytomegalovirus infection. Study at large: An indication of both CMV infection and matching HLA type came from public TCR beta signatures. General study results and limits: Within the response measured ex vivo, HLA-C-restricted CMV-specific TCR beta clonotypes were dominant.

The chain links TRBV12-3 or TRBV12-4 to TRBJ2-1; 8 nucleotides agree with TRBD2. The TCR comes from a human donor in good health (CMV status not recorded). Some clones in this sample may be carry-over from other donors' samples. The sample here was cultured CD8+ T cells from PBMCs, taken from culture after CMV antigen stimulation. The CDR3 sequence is CANSSGGGYNEQFF. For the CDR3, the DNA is TGTGCCAACAGCAGCGGGGGCGGGTACAATGAGCAGTTCTTC.